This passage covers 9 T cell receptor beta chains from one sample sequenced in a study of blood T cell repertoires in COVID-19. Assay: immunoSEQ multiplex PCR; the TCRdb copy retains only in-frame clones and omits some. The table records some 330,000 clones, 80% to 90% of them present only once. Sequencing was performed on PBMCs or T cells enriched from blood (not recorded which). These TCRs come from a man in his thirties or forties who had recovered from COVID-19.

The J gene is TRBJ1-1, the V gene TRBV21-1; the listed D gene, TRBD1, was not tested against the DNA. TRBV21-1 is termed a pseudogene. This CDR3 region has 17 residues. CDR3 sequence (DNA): TGTGCCAGCAGGGGACGACAGGGACCTTCCATGAACACTGAAGCTTTCTTT. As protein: CASRGRQGPSMNTEAFF.

CDR3 nucleotide sequence: TGTGCCAGCAGCTTGGGGGCAGAAATGAACACTGAAGCTTTCTTT. It specifies CASSLGAEMNTEAFF. This rearrangement joins TRBV5-4 to TRBJ1-1; D call uncertain. The CDR3 contains 15 residues. The V end was cut by 0 bases, the J end by 0 bases, with 9 bases between. Germline V lookup: CDR1 SGHNT, CDR2 YYREEE (reference sequence).

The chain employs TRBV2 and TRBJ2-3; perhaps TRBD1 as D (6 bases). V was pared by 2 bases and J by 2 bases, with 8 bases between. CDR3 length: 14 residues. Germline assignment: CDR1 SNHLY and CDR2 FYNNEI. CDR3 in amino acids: CASSEQGYTDTQYF. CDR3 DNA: TGTGCCAGCAGTGAACAGGGGTACACAGATACGCAGTATTTT.

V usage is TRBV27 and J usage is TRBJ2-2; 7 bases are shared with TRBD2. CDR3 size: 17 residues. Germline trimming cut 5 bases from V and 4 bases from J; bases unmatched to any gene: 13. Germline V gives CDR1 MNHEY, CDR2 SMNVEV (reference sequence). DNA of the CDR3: TGTGCCAGCAGTACGCGGGGAGCGGGGTCAGTCACCGGGGAGCTGTTTTTT. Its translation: CASSTRGAGSVTGELFF.

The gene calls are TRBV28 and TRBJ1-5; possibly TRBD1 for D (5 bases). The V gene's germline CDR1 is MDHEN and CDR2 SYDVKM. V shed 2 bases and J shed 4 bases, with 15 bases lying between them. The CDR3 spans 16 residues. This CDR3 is CASSLGAFQANQPQHF. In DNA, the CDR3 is TGTGCCAGCAGTTTAGGGGCCTTCCAAGCAAATCAGCCCCAGCATTTT.

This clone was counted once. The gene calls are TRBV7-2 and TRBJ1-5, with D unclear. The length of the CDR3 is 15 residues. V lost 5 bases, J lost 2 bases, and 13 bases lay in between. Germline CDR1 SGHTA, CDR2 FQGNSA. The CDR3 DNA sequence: TGTGCCAGCAGCATTAGTGCGATGGGCAATCAGCCCCAGCATTTT. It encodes CASSISAMGNQPQHF. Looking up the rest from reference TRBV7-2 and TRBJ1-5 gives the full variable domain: GAGVSQSPSNKVTEKGKDVELRCDPISGHTALYWYRQSLGQGLEFLIYFQGNSAPDKSGLPSDRFSAERTGGSVSTLTIQRTQQEDSAVYLCASSISAMGNQPQHFGDGTRLSIL.

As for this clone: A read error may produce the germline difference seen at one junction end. CDR3 loop: CASSLRDSHNSPLHF. The DNA for the CDR3 is TGCGCCAGCAGCCTCCGGGACTCCCATAATTCACCCCTCCACTTT. The chain uses TRBV5-1 and TRBJ1-6, with D possibly matching TRBD1 (5 bases). CDR1 SGHRS and CDR2 YFSETQ come from the germline V gene. The CDR3 runs 15 residues.

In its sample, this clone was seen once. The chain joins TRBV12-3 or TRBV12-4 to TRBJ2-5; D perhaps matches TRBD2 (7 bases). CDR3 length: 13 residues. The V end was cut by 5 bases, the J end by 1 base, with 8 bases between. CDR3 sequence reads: CASSRGAQETQYF. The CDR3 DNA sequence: TGTGCCAGCAGTCGGGGGGCCCAAGAGACCCAGTACTTC.

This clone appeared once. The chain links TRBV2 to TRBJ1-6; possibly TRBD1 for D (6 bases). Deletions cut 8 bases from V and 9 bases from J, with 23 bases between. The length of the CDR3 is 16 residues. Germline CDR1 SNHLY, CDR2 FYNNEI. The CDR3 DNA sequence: TGTGCCAGCTCTGGGGGCTTAGGGACATCCGGTTCACCCCTCCACTTT. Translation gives CASSGGLGTSGSPLHF.